These T cell receptor beta chains were read from a single sample in a study of blood T cell repertoires in COVID-19. The protocol was immunoSEQ multiplex PCR, while the TCRdb copy is restricted to in-frame clones and leaves out a portion. Here the sample spans about 200,000 clones, 86% being singletons. Sequences were obtained from PBMCs or T cells enriched from blood (not recorded which). These receptor sequences come from a man in his forties or fifties with acute COVID-19. Each CDR3 is given with its conserved first and last residue. The order of the fields is CDR3 protein, CDR3 DNA, D gene, V gene, clone size, J gene. A D gene is named only where the DNA matches it firmly. Clone size appears in some rows only: once, few, many, or a class for an expanded clone.

CASSSGGGGGGYEQYF | TGTGCCAGCAGCTCAGGTGGCGGCGGGGGAGGCTACGAGCAGTACTTC | TRBD2 | TRBV5-4 | NA | TRBJ2-7
CASSLGASGSSYNEQFF | TGTGCCAGCAGCTTAGGGGCTAGCGGGAGTTCCTACAATGAGCAGTTCTTC | TRBD2 | TRBV7-6 | NA | TRBJ2-1
CASSTHTGTSGSVGELFF | TGTGCCAGCAGCACCCATACCGGGACTAGCGGGAGTGTCGGGGAGCTGTTTTTT | TRBD2 | TRBV9 | NA | TRBJ2-2
CASSLGTSGRVTDTQYF | TGTGCCAGCAGCTTAGGGACTAGCGGGAGGGTCACAGATACGCAGTATTTT | TRBD2 | TRBV7-9 | few | TRBJ2-3
CASSLVAGGLYEQYF | TGTGCCAGCAGCTTAGTTGCGGGAGGGCTCTACGAGCAGTACTTC | TRBD2 | TRBV7-7 | NA | TRBJ2-7
CASSFTGGLGTEAFF | TGTGCCAGCAGCTTTACAGGGGGCTTAGGGACTGAAGCTTTCTTT | TRBD1 | TRBV5-4 | NA | TRBJ1-1
CASSLGRSSGTDTQYF | TGCGCCAGCAGCTTAGGTCGGTCTAGCGGTACAGATACGCAGTATTTT | TRBD2 | TRBV5-1 | once | TRBJ2-3
CASSTGLAGAVRAYEQYF | TGTGCCAGCAGCACGGGACTAGCGGGAGCAGTAAGGGCCTACGAGCAGTACTTC | TRBD2 | TRBV11-2 | NA | TRBJ2-7
CASSSIRSSYNSPLHF | TGTGCCAGCAGTTCTATCCGGAGCTCCTATAATTCACCCCTCCACTTT | NA | TRBV28 | NA | TRBJ1-6
CASSLEGGNEQFF | TGTGCCAGCAGCCTAGAGGGAGGCAATGAGCAGTTCTTC | NA | TRBV7-7 | once | TRBJ2-1
CASSDGGTYNQPQHF | TGTGCCAGCAGTGACGGGGGGACCTACAATCAGCCCCAGCATTTT | NA | TRBV6-1 | NA | TRBJ1-5
CASSWTATGGNTEAFF | TGTGCCAGCAGCTGGACCGCTACAGGGGGCAACACTGAAGCTTTCTTT | TRBD1 | TRBV13 | NA | TRBJ1-1
CASMPNLRSNRDSGANVLTF | TGTGCCAGCATGCCAAACTTGAGGTCAAATCGGGACTCTGGGGCCAACGTCCTGACTTTC | NA | TRBV27 | NA | TRBJ2-6
CASSIEAGGNTEAFF | TGTGCCAGTAGTATAGAGGCCGGGGGTAACACTGAAGCTTTCTTT | NA | TRBV19 | NA | TRBJ1-1
CASSVSGSSGGTKAFF | TGTGCCAGCAGCGTATCGGGGTCGAGCGGGGGGACGAAAGCTTTCTTT | NA | TRBV9 | NA | TRBJ1-1
CASSPRGSDGYTF | TGTGCCAGCAGTCCAAGGGGATCGGATGGCTACACCTTC | NA | TRBV6-5 | NA | TRBJ1-2
CASSDVVGHFYDNEQFF | TGTGCCAGCAGTGATGTTGTGGGACATTTTTACGACAATGAGCAGTTCTTC | NA | TRBV6-1 | NA | TRBJ2-1
CALRGTSGRNTGELFF | TGTGCCCTTAGAGGGACTAGCGGGAGAAACACCGGGGAGCTGTTTTTT | TRBD2 | TRBV30 | NA | TRBJ2-2
CASAGQGLEQYF | TGTGCCAGCGCTGGGCAGGGGCTCGAGCAGTACTTC | NA | TRBV12-3/TRBV12-4 | once | TRBJ2-7
CASSYLGPRYGYTF | TGTGCCAGCAGCTACCTGGGCCCGCGCTATGGCTACACCTTC | NA | TRBV11-1 | NA | TRBJ1-2
CASRPLETAIYGYTF | TGTGCCAGCAGACCCCTCGAGACAGCTATCTATGGCTACACCTTC | NA | TRBV6-5 | NA | TRBJ1-2
CSVLPGGGSGNTIYF | TGCAGCGTCCTTCCCGGGGGAGGATCTGGAAACACCATATATTTT | NA | TRBV29-1 | NA | TRBJ1-3
CAWSGRTKQGAGYTEAFF | TGTGCCTGGAGCGGCAGAACAAAACAGGGGGCAGGGTACACTGAAGCTTTCTTT | TRBD1 | TRBV30 | NA | TRBJ1-1
CASSPNGGRAGETQYF | TGTGCCAGCAGCCCTAATGGCGGGAGGGCCGGGGAGACCCAGTACTTC | TRBD2 | TRBV7-2 | NA | TRBJ2-5
CASSQLADQETQYF | TGCGCCAGCAGCCAACTAGCAGACCAAGAGACCCAGTACTTC | NA | TRBV4-1 | NA | TRBJ2-5
CASSQDPSNYGYTF | TGCGCCAGCAGCCAAGATCCGTCTAACTATGGCTACACCTTC | NA | TRBV4-1 | NA | TRBJ1-2
CASSVVTGYEQYF | TGTGCCAGCAGCGTAGTTACCGGGTACGAGCAGTACTTC | NA | TRBV9 | NA | TRBJ2-7
CASSLGAGNTIYF | TGTGCCAGCAGCTTGGGGGCGGGAAACACCATATATTTT | NA | TRBV11-2 | NA | TRBJ1-3
CASRGDRGYEQYF | TGCGCCAGCAGGGGGGACAGGGGCTACGAGCAGTACTTC | TRBD1 | TRBV5-1 | NA | TRBJ2-7
CASSSRQGGETQYF | TGTGCCAGCAGCTCGAGACAGGGTGGAGAGACCCAGTACTTC | TRBD1 | TRBV7-2 | once | TRBJ2-5
CASSLGVGQNYGYTF | TGTGCCAGCAGCTTAGGCGTCGGACAGAACTATGGCTACACCTTC | NA | TRBV7-2 | NA | TRBJ1-2
CATRLSQRDRGWPYEQYF | TGTGCCACCCGGCTATCACAAAGAGACAGGGGATGGCCCTACGAGCAGTACTTC | TRBD1 | TRBV6-4 | NA | TRBJ2-7
CASSYSRRTDTQYF | TGTGCCAGCAGTTACTCGAGGCGCACAGATACGCAGTATTTT | NA | TRBV6-5 | NA | TRBJ2-3
CASSIDLAGGTDTQYF | TGTGCCAGTAGTATAGATCTAGCGGGAGGCACAGATACGCAGTATTTT | TRBD2 | TRBV19 | NA | TRBJ2-3
CAWSLAFGDEQYF | TGTGCCTGGAGTTTGGCCTTCGGGGACGAGCAGTACTTC | NA | TRBV30 | NA | TRBJ2-7
CASSSTRGTLHF | TGTGCCAGCAGCTCAACGCGGGGTACCCTCCACTTT | NA | TRBV7-9 | once | TRBJ1-6
CASSPDREETQYF | TGTGCCAGCAGCCCAGACAGGGAGGAGACCCAGTACTTC | TRBD1 | TRBV5-4 | NA | TRBJ2-5
CASSFWQGASYEQYF | TGTGCCAGCAGTTTCTGGCAGGGGGCTAGCTACGAGCAGTACTTC | TRBD1 | TRBV28 | NA | TRBJ2-7
CASVLNRDTQYF | TGTGCCAGCGTACTAAACAGGGATACGCAGTATTTT | NA | TRBV11-2 | NA | TRBJ2-3
CASKGQGAIEQYF | TGTGCCAGCAAGGGACAGGGGGCGATCGAGCAGTACTTC | TRBD1 | TRBV6-5 | NA | TRBJ2-7
CASSNRDSSLEQYF | TGTGCCAGCAGCAATAGGGACAGCTCTCTAGAGCAGTACTTC | TRBD1 | TRBV7-9 | once | TRBJ2-7
CASSPSGRARELFF | TGTGCCAGCAGCCCCAGCGGGAGAGCCCGGGAGCTGTTTTTT | TRBD2 | TRBV2 | NA | TRBJ2-2
CATLHTGELFF | TGTGCCACCCTCCACACCGGGGAGCTGTTTTTT | NA | TRBV15 | NA | TRBJ2-2
CSVGRRGYTDTQYF | TGCAGCGTCGGGCGGCGGGGCTACACAGATACGCAGTATTTT | NA | TRBV29-1 | NA | TRBJ2-3